Listed below are T cell receptor beta chains from one sample, sequenced in a study of blood T cell repertoires in COVID-19. The data were produced by immunoSEQ multiplex PCR, yet TCRdb's version contains in-frame clones alone and is incomplete. The repertoire holds some 180,000 clones, with approximately 83% as singletons. Sequenced sample: peripheral blood. The receptors derive from a woman aged 40 to 50 with COVID-19, enrolled during active disease. The conserved cysteine and the conserved F or W are not part of the CDR3 here.

j_call v_call cdr3_aa
TRBJ2-1 TRBV10-1 ASSEGSASPGTYNEQF
TRBJ1-6 TRBV11-2 ASSLDGTQLYNSPLH
TRBJ2-7 TRBV9 ASSSKGLAGVYEQY
TRBJ2-7 TRBV7-3 ASSLYGQGGEQY
TRBJ1-2 TRBV5-5 ASSLRETNYGYT
TRBJ2-1 TRBV27 ASSLSGGVEQF
TRBJ2-7 TRBV15 ATSMFGVYEQY
TRBJ1-5 TRBV3-1/TRBV3-2 ASSPRDRSNQPQH
TRBJ1-1 TRBV10-1 ASTRTGTGENTEAF
TRBJ1-2 TRBV2 ASKSQLEGFYGYT
TRBJ2-7 TRBV28 ASSPQGRSQY
TRBJ2-5 TRBV7-8 ASSLGSGNIQETQY
TRBJ1-3 TRBV5-6 ASSLYGGATRNTIY
TRBJ2-2 TRBV19 ASSSGSPGELF
TRBJ2-5 TRBV7-9 ASSLAGQPQETQY
TRBJ2-3 TRBV5-5 ASSWADTQY
TRBJ1-2 TRBV3-1/TRBV3-2 ASSQDRRGGGYT
TRBJ1-2 TRBV2 ASGDRDDYGYT
TRBJ1-4 TRBV12-3/TRBV12-4 ASTGREKLF
TRBJ2-7 TRBV7-2 ASSLSGGPLQY
TRBJ1-5 TRBV27 ASSLPGRDYSNQPQH
TRBJ1-2 TRBV19 ASIPPDRGDYGYT
TRBJ2-7 TRBV4-2 ASSALTSSYEQY
TRBJ1-2 TRBV2 ASSASQVNYGYT
TRBJ1-2 TRBV2 ASSEAGGIDYGYT
TRBJ2-5 TRBV7-3 ASSSTATVGETQY
TRBJ2-6 TRBV7-3 ASSLLPPDRGLSGANVLT
TRBJ1-1 TRBV12-3/TRBV12-4 ASSLGPSGAF
TRBJ1-5 TRBV12-3/TRBV12-4 ASGGENQPQH
TRBJ1-4 TRBV14 ASSQFGQGEKLF
TRBJ1-2 TRBV5-5 ASSLLPQPTGGIGYT
TRBJ1-4 TRBV2 ASNRQGRNEKLF
TRBJ1-4 TRBV7-2 ASSLRRTNEKLF
TRBJ1-6 TRBV28 ASRRDRISPLH